Sequencing of this TCR beta chain was carried out in a study of T cell changes during pregnancy in multiple sclerosis. Method: immunoSEQ multiplex PCR; TCRdb's copy keeps in-frame clones and lacks some. The repertoire consists of about 79,000 clones, with around 90% occurring once and the leading ten covering 0.45% to 0.55%. Sequenced material: CD4+ T cells from peripheral blood mononuclear cells, taken in the second trimester of pregnancy. The TCR comes from a female donor with multiple sclerosis, enrolled in a pregnancy study.

The DNA for the CDR3 is TGTGCCAGTATCTCCCCCGCAGGCACCGGGGAGCTGTTTTTT. Amino acids: CASISPAGTGELFF. The V and J genes are TRBV19 and TRBJ2-2; no reliable D call. Germline CDR1 and CDR2: LNHDA and SQIVND (reference sequence). Trimming shortened V by 7 bases and J by 4 bases, and 13 bases separated the two germline ends. The CDR3 runs to 14 residues. Looking up the rest from reference TRBV19 and TRBJ2-2 gives the full variable domain: DGGITQSPKYLFRKEGQNVTLSCEQNLNHDAMYWYRQDPGQGLRLIYYSQIVNDFQKGDIAEGYSVSREKKESFPLTVTSAQKNPTAFYLCASISPAGTGELFFGEGSRLTVL.